These T cell receptor beta chains were read from a single sample in a study of T cell responses to AZD1222 COVID-19 vaccine. The data were produced by immunoSEQ multiplex PCR, yet TCRdb's version contains in-frame clones alone and is incomplete. The table has about 100,000 clones, about 87% seen once; the top ten hold 4% to 4.5%. Sequencing used peripheral blood, obtained on day 0 of MenACWY control vaccination. The receptors were gathered from an adult in good health. The CDR3 runs from the conserved cysteine through the conserved F or W. The order of the fields is V gene, D gene, J gene, clone size, CDR3 DNA, CDR3 protein. The D gene is left open where the match is weak. Not every row has a clone size; where given, it reads once, few, many or a size class.

>TRBV7-6|.|TRBJ1-4|.
TGTGCCAGCAGCTTTATGGGGACAACTAATGAAAAACTGTTTTTT
CASSFMGTTNEKLFF
>TRBV18|.|TRBJ1-4|.
TGTGCCAGCTCACCACCGGCTGGCGAAAAACTGTTTTTT
CASSPPAGEKLFF
>TRBV5-4|TRBD1|TRBJ1-4|.
TGTGCCAGCAGCACGACAGGGGTCAATGAAAAACTGTTTTTT
CASSTTGVNEKLFF
>TRBV12-3/TRBV12-4|.|TRBJ2-3|.
TGTGCCAGCAGTTTGAGCGGAGATACGCAGTATTTT
CASSLSGDTQYF
>TRBV6-5|.|TRBJ2-5|.
TGTGCCAGCAGGTGGGGTGGACAAGAGACCCAGTACTTC
CASRWGGQETQYF
>TRBV9|.|TRBJ2-3|.
TGTGCCAGCAGCGCGGGCCTTGGCACAGATACGCAGTATTTT
CASSAGLGTDTQYF
>TRBV3-1/TRBV3-2|TRBD1|TRBJ1-4|.
TGTGCCAGCAGCCAACTGGGACAGGGAGGTGTTGAAAAACTGTTTTTT
CASSQLGQGGVEKLFF
>TRBV4-2|.|TRBJ1-2|.
TGTGCCAGCAGCCAAGAAGGTATGGGTCAGATTTATGGCTACACCTTC
CASSQEGMGQIYGYTF
>TRBV6-2/TRBV6-3|.|TRBJ1-5|.
TGTGCCAGCAGTTACAGTGGCAGGGAGACCCTTCGGCCCCAGCATTTT
CASSYSGRETLRPQHF
>TRBV7-8|.|TRBJ1-2|once
TGTGCCAGCAGCCTTCTATGGGCCCGGGGAAGGGGGAACTATGGCTACACCTTC
CASSLLWARGRGNYGYTF
>TRBV29-1|.|TRBJ2-3|.
TGCAGCGCCTTGCGGGGCAGCCCAGATACGCAGTATTTT
CSALRGSPDTQYF
>TRBV5-4|TRBD1|TRBJ2-1|.
TGTGCCAGCAGCGTACAGGGACAGGGGGCTAGCAATGAGCAGTTCTTC
CASSVQGQGASNEQFF
>TRBV28|TRBD1|TRBJ2-3|.
TGTGCCAGCAGTGGACAGGGAACTTTAGATACGCAGTATTTT
CASSGQGTLDTQYF
>TRBV5-1|.|TRBJ2-7|.
TGCGCCAGCCGCGGAACAGACCTTAACTACGAGCAGTACTTC
CASRGTDLNYEQYF
>TRBV15|.|TRBJ1-3|.
TGTGCCACCAGCGTCCCTGGTTCCGGAAACACCATATATTTT
CATSVPGSGNTIYF
>TRBV6-5|TRBD2|TRBJ2-7|.
TGTGCCAGCAGACCAGGGCGGGAGACGACGGAGCAGTACTTC
CASRPGRETTEQYF
>TRBV7-9|.|TRBJ1-1|.
TGTGCCAGCAGTCCGAGGTTGTCTGAAGCTTTCTTT
CASSPRLSEAFF
>TRBV29-1|.|TRBJ2-6|.
TGCAGCGTTGAACAGGTTGACTCTGGGGCCAACGTCCTGACTTTC
CSVEQVDSGANVLTF
>TRBV7-9|TRBD2|TRBJ2-3|.
TGTGCCAGCAGCTCCGGACTAGCGCCCGGGACAGATACGCAGTATTTT
CASSSGLAPGTDTQYF
>TRBV28|TRBD1|TRBJ1-2|once
TGTGCCAGCAGTCCTCCCCCCGGGACAGGGGTTGGCTACACCTTC
CASSPPPGTGVGYTF
>TRBV25-1|.|TRBJ1-1|.
TGTGCCATTCTACCCTGGGGGGGTAAGGACACTGAAGCTTTCTTT
CAILPWGGKDTEAFF
>TRBV5-1|.|TRBJ2-3|.
TGCGCCAGCACCCAGAACACAGATACGCAGTATTTT
CASTQNTDTQYF
>TRBV9|.|TRBJ1-2|.
TGTGCCAGCCAACCCCGGGTTATTCTCAACTATGGCTACACCTTC
CASQPRVILNYGYTF
>TRBV30|TRBD2|TRBJ2-1|.
TGTGCCTGGAGTGTGGGGGGGTACAATGAGCAGTTCTTC
CAWSVGGYNEQFF
>TRBV6-2/TRBV6-3|TRBD1|TRBJ2-6|.
TGTGCCAGCAGCTCCATCCGGGACAGGGTGTCCGGGGCCAACGTCCTGACTTTC
CASSSIRDRVSGANVLTF
>TRBV7-8|.|TRBJ1-2|.
TGTGCCAGTGGGGCCCGCGCCTATGGCTACACCTTC
CASGARAYGYTF
>TRBV27|TRBD1|TRBJ2-7|.
TGTGCCAGCAGTTTTAGCAGGGGGCCGTACGAGCAGTACTTC
CASSFSRGPYEQYF
>TRBV12-3/TRBV12-4|.|TRBJ2-7|.
TGTGCCAGCACCTCCGGGGTGGCGCAGTACTTC
CASTSGVAQYF
>TRBV2|TRBD1|TRBJ1-3|.
TGTGCCAGCATTCCGGACAGGGGCGAAAACACCATATATTTT
CASIPDRGENTIYF
>TRBV15|.|TRBJ1-5|once
TGTGCCACCAGCGAGGCTGGGTATAGCAATCAGCCCCAGCATTTT
CATSEAGYSNQPQHF
>TRBV6-5|.|TRBJ1-1|.
TGTGCCAGCAGTTACTCAGGTGGGAGAACTGAAGCTTTCTTT
CASSYSGGRTEAFF
>TRBV7-2|.|TRBJ1-1|.
TGTGCCAGCAGCTGGGGGATCGCTGAAGCTTTCTTT
CASSWGIAEAFF